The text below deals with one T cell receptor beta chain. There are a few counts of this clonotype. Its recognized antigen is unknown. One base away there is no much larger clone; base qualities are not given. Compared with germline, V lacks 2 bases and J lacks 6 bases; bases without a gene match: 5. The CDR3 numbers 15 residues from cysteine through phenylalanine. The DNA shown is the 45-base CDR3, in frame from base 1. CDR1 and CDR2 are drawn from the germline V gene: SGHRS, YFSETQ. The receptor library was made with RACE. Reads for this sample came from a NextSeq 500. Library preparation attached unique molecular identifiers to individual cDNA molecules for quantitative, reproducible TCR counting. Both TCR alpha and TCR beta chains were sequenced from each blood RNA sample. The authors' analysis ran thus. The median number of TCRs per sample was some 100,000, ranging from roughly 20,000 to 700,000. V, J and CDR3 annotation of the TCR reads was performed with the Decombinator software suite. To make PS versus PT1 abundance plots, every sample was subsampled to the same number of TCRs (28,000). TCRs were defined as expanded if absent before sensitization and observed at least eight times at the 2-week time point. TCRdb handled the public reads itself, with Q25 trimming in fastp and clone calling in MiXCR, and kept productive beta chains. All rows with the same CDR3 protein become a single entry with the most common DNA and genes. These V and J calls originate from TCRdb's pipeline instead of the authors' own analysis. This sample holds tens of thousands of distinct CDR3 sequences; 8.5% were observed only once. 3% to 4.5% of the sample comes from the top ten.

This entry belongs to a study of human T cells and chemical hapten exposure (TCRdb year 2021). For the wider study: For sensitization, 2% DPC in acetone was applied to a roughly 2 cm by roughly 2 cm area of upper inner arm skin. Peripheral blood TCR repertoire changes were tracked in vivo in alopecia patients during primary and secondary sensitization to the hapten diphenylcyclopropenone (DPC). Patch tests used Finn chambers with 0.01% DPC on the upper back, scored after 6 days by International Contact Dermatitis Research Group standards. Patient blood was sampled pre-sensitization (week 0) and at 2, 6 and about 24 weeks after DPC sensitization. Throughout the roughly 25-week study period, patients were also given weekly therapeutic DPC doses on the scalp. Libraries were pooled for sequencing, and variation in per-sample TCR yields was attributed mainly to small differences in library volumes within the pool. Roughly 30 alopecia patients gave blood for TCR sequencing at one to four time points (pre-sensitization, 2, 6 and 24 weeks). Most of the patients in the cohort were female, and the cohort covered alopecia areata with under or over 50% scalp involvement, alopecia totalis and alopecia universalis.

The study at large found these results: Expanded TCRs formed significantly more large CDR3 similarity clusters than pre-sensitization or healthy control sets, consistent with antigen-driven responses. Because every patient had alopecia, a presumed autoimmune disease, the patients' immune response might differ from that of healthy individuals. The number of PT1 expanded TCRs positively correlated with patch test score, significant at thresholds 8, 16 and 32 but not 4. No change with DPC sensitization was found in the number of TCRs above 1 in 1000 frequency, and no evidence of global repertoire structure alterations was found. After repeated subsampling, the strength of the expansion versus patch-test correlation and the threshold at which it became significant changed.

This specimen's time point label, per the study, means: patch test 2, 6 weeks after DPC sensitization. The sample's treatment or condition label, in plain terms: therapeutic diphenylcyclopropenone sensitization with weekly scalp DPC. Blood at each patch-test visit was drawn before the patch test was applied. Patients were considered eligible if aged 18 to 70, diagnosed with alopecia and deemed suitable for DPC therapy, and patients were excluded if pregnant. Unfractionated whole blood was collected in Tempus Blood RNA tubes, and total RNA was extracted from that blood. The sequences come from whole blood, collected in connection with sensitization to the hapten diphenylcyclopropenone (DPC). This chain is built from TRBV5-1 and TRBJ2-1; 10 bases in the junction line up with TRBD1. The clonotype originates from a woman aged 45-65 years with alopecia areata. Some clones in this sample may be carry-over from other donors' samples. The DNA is TGCGCCAGCAGCTTCCGGGACAGGGGAAGCAATGAGCAGTTCTTC. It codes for CASSFRDRGSNEQFF.